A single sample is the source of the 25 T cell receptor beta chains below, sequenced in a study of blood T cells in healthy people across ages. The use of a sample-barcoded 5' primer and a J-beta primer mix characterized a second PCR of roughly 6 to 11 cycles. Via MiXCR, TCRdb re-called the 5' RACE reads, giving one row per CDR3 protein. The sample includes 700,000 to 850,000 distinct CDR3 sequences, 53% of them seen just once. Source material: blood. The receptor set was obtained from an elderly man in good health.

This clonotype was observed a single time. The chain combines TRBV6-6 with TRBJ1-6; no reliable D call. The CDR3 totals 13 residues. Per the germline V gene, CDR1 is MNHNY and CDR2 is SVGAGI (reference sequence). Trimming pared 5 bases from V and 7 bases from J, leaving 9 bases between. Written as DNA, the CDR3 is TGTGCCAGCAGTGACCTCGAAAATTCACCCCTCCACTTT. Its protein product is CASSDLENSPLHF.

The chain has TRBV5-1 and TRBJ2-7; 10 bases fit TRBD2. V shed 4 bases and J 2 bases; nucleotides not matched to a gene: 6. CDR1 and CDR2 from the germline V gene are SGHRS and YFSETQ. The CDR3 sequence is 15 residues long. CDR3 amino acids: CASSPTSGNAYEQYF. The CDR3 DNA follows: TGCGCCAGCAGCCCTACTAGCGGGAATGCCTACGAGCAGTACTTC.

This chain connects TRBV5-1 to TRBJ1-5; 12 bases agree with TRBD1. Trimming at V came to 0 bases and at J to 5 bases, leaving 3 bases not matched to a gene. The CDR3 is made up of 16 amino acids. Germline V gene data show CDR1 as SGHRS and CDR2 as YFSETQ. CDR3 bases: TGCGCCAGCAGCTTGGGGGACAGGGGGCATGATCAGCCCCAGCATTTT. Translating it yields CASSLGDRGHDQPQHF.

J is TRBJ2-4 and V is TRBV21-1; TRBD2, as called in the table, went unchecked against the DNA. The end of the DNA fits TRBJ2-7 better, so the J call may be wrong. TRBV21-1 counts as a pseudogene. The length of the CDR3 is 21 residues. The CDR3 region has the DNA TGTGCCAGCAGCAAAGCCATACTAGCGGGAGGGCCTATATGTGACTCCTACGAGCAGTACTTC. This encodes CASSKAILAGGPICDSYEQYF.

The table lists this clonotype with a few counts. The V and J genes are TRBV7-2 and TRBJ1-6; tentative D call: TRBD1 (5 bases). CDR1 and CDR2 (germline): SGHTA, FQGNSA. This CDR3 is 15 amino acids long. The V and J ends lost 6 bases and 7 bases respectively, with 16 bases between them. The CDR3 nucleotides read TGTGCCAGCAGGCGAGAACAGGCTCCAAATTCACCCCTCCACTTT. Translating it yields CASRREQAPNSPLHF. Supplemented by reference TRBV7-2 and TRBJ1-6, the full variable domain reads GAGVSQSPSNKVTEKGKDVELRCDPISGHTALYWYRQSLGQGLEFLIYFQGNSAPDKSGLPSDRFSAERTGGSVSTLTIQRTQQEDSAVYLCASRREQAPNSPLHFGNGTRLTVT.

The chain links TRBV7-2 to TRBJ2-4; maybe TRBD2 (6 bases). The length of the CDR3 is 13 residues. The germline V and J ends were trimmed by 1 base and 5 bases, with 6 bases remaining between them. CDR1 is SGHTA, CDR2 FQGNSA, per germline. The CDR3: CASSLGRENIQYF. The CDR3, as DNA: TGTGCCAGCAGCTTAGGGAGGGAAAACATTCAGTACTTC.

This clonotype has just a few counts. CDR3 coding DNA: TGTGCCAGCCTCGGGGACAGGGCCTACGAGCAGTACTTC. Translated, it gives CASLGDRAYEQYF. V gene TRBV6-1 combines with J gene TRBJ2-7, with TRBD1 matching 9 bases. The CDR3 is made up of 13 amino acids. Germline assignment: CDR1 MNHNS and CDR2 SASEGT. V was pared by 8 bases and J by 2 bases, with 4 bases of the junction left unmatched.

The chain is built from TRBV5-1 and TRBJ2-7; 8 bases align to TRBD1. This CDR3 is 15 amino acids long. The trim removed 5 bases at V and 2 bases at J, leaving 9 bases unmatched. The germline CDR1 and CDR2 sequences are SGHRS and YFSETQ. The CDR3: CASSYPGQATYEQYF. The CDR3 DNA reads TGCGCCAGCAGTTATCCGGGACAGGCGACCTACGAGCAGTACTTC.

Here the CDR3 DNA reads TGTGCCAGCAGTTTATCTGTAGGGCGTACCGGGGAGCTGTTTTTT. It yields the protein CASSLSVGRTGELFF. The chain couples TRBV27 to TRBJ2-2; no reliable D call. V was clipped by 0 bases and J by 5 bases, with 10 bases between them. This CDR3 spans 15 amino acids. From germline, CDR1 is MNHEY and CDR2 SMNVEV (reference sequence).

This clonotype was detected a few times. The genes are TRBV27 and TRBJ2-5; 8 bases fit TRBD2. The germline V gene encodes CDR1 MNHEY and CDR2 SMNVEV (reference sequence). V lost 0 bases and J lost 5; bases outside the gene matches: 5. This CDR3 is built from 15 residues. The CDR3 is CASSLSVAGRETQYF. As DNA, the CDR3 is TGTGCCAGCAGTTTATCGGTAGCGGGGCGGGAGACCCAGTACTTC.

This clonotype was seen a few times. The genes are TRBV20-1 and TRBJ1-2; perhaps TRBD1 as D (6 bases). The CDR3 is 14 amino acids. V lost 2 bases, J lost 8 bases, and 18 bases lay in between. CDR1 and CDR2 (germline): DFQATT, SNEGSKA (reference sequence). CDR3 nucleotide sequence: TGCAGTGCTAGATCCGGGACCCAGGGGTTAGGCTACACCTTC. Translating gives CSARSGTQGLGYTF.

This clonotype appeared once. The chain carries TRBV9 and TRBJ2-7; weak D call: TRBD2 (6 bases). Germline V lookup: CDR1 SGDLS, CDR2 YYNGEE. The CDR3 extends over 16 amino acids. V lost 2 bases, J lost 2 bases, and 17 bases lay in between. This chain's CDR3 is CASSVGYLASPYEQYF. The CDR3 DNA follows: TGTGCCAGCAGCGTGGGTTACCTAGCGAGTCCCTACGAGCAGTACTTC.

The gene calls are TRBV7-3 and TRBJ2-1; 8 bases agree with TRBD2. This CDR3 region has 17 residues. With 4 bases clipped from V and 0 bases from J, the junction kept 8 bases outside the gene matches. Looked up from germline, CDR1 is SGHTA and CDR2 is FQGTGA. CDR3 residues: CASSSLIAGSSYNEQFF. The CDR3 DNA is TGTGCCAGCAGCTCCCTGATAGCGGGGAGCTCCTACAATGAGCAGTTCTTC.

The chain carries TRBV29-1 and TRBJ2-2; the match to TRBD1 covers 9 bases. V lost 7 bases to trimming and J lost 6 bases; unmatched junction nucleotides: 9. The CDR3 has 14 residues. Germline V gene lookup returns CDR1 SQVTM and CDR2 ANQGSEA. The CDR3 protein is CSAQQGAQPGELFF. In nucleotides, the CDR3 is TGCAGCGCACAACAGGGGGCGCAACCCGGGGAGCTGTTTTTT.

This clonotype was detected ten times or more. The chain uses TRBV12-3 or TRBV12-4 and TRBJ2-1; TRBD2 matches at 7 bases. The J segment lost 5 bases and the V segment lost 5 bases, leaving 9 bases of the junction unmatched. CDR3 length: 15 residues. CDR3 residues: CASSLLSGQNNEQFF. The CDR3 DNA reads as TGTGCCAGCAGTCTACTTAGCGGGCAGAACAATGAGCAGTTCTTC.

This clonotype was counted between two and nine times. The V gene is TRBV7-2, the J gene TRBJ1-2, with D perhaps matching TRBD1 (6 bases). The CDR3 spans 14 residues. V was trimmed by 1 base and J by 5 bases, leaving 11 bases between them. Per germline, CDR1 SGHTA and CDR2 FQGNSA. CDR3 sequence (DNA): TGTGCCAGCAGCTTAGGGACAGCCCCATATGGCTACACCTTC. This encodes CASSLGTAPYGYTF. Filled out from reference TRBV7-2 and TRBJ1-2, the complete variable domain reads GAGVSQSPSNKVTEKGKDVELRCDPISGHTALYWYRQSLGQGLEFLIYFQGNSAPDKSGLPSDRFSAERTGGSVSTLTIQRTQQEDSAVYLCASSLGTAPYGYTFGSGTRLTVV.

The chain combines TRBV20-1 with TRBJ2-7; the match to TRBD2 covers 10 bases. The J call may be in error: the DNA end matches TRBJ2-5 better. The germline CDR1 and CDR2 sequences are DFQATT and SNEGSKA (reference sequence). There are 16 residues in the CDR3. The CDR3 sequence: CSAGAPGAGGRETQYF. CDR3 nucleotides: TGCAGTGCTGGGGCCCCCGGAGCGGGAGGGCGAGAGACCCAGTACTTC.

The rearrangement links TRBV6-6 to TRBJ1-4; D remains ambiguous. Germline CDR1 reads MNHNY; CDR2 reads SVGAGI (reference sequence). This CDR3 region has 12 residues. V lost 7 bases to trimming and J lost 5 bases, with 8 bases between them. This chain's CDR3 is CASKEGNEKLFF. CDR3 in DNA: TGTGCCAGCAAGGAGGGAAATGAAAAACTGTTTTTT.

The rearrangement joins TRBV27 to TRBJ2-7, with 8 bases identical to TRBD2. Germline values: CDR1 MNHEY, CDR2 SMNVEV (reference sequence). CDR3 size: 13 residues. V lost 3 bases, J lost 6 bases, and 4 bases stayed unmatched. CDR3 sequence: CASSLPSGGEQYF. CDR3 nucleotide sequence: TGTGCCAGCAGTTTGCCCAGCGGGGGCGAGCAGTACTTC.

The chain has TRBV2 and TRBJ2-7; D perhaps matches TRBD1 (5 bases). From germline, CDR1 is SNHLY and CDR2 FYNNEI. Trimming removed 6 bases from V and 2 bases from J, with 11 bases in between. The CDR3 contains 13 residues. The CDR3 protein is CASSLGAPYEQYF. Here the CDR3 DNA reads TGTGCCAGCAGCCTAGGGGCCCCCTACGAGCAGTACTTC. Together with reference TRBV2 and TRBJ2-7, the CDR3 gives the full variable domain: EPEVTQTPSHQVTQMGQEVILRCVPISNHLYFYWYRQILGQKVEFLVSFYNNEISEKSEIFDDQFSVERPDGSNFTLKIRSTKLEDSAMYFCASSLGAPYEQYFGPGTRLTVT.

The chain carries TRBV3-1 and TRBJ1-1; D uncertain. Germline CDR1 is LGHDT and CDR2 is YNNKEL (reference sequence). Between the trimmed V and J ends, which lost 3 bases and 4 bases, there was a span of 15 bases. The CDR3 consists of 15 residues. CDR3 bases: TGTGCCAGCAGCCACGGGCCGGCGGTGGGCACTGAAGCTTTCTTT. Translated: CASSHGPAVGTEAFF.

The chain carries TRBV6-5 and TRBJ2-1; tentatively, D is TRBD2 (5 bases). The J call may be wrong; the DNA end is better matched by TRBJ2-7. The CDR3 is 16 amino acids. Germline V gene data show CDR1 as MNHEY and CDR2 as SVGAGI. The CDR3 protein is CASSRISGVGYNEQYF. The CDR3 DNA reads TGTGCCAGCAGCCGTATATCCGGGGTGGGCTACAATGAGCAGTACTTC.

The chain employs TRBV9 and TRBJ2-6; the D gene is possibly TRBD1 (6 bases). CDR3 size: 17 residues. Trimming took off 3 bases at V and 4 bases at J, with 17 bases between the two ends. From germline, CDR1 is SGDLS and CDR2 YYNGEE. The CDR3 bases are TGTGCCAGCAGCGCGGGACATTCCTTAGCGGGGGCCAACGTCCTGACTTTC. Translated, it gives CASSAGHSLAGANVLTF.

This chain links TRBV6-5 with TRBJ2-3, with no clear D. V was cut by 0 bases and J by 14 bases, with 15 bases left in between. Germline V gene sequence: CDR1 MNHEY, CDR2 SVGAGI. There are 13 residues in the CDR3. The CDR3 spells CASSYSGFRYAYF. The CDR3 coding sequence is TGTGCCAGCAGTTACTCAGGTTTCCGATACGCGTATTTT.

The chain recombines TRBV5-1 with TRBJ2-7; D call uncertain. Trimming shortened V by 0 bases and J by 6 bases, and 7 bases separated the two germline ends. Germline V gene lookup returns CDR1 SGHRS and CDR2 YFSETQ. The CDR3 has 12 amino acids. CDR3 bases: TGCGCCAGCAGCTTGGAGCGTCGCGAGCAGTACTTC. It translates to CASSLERREQYF.